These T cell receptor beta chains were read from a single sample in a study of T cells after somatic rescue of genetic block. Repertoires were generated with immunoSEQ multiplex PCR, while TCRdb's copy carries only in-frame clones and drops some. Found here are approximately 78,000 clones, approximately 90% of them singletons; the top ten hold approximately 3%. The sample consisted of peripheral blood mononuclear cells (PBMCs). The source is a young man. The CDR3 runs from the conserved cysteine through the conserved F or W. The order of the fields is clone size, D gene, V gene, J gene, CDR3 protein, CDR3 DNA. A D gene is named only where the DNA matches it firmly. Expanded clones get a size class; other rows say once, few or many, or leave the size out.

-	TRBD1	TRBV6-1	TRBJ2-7	CASTRQGDEQYF	TGTGCCAGCACGCGGCAGGGGGACGAGCAGTACTTC
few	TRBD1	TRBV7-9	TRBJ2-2	CASSLARQGAGELFF	TGTGCCAGCAGCTTAGCGCGACAGGGGGCCGGGGAGCTGTTTTTT
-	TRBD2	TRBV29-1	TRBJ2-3	CSVEGFAGGPVDTQYF	TGCAGCGTTGAAGGGTTCGCGGGGGGGCCCGTAGATACGCAGTATTTT
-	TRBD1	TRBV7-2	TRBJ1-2	CASSLVPGQGNYGYTF	TGTGCCAGCAGCTTAGTCCCGGGACAGGGGAACTATGGCTACACCTTC
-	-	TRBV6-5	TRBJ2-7	CASRPGGYGSYEQYF	TGTGCCAGCCGCCCTGGGGGCTACGGGTCCTACGAGCAGTACTTC
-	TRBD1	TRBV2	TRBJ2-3	CASTKDRGVDTQYF	TGTGCCAGCACCAAGGACAGGGGTGTAGATACGCAGTATTTT
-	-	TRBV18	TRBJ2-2	CASSHRQDRAGELFF	TGTGCCAGCTCACACAGACAGGATCGCGCCGGGGAGCTGTTTTTT
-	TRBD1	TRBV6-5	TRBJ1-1	CATGDRPNTEAFF	TGTGCCACCGGGGACAGGCCGAACACTGAAGCTTTCTTT
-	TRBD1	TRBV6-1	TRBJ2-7	CASSEAQGTGTYEQYF	TGTGCCAGCAGTGAAGCGCAGGGGACAGGTACCTACGAGCAGTACTTC
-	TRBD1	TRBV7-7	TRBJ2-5	CASSLRSGNPRGETQYF	TGTGCTAGCAGCTTACGGAGTGGGAACCCCAGGGGGGAGACCCAGTACTTC
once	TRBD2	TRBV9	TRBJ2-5	CASSVGPSGRETQYF	TGTGCCAGCAGCGTAGGTCCTAGCGGGAGAGAGACCCAGTACTTC
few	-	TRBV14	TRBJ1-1	CASSPLGGERMNTEAFF	TGTGCCAGCAGCCCATTGGGAGGGGAGAGGATGAACACTGAAGCTTTCTTT
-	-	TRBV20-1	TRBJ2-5	CSATHQETQYF	TGCAGTGCCACGCACCAAGAGACCCAGTACTTC
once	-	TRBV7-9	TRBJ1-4	CASSLFGATNEKLFF	TGTGCCAGCAGCTTATTCGGCGCAACTAATGAAAAACTGTTTTTT
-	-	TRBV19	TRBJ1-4	CASSDSPNEKLFF	TGTGCCAGTAGCGACTCGCCGAATGAAAAACTGTTTTTT
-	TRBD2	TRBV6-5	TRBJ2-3	CASSYSTSESTDTQYF	TGTGCCAGCAGTTACTCGACTAGCGAAAGCACAGATACGCAGTATTTT
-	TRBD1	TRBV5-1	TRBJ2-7	CASSWGQGGTYEQYF	TGCGCCAGCAGCTGGGGACAGGGGGGGACCTACGAGCAGTACTTC
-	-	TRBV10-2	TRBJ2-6	CASGRGLSSGANVLTF	TGCGCCAGCGGGCGGGGTTTATCCTCTGGGGCCAACGTCCTGACTTTC